One sample yielded the 23 T cell receptor beta chains listed below, sequenced in a study of CXCR3-negative and CXCR3-positive naive CD8 T cells. 5' RACE that incorporated UMI labels was used to prepare the TRB cDNA libraries. TCRdb reanalyzed the 5' RACE reads and collapses them to one entry per CDR3 protein, without DNA. The sample table includes 50,000 to 65,000 distinct CDR3 sequences. Sequencing used memory CD8+ T cells from blood. These receptors were taken from a human donor in good health. Some clones in this sample may be carry-over from other donors' samples.

This chain joins TRBV29-1 and TRBJ2-3; TCRdb indicates TRBD2, and absent DNA this call remains unverified. From germline, CDR1 is SQVTM and CDR2 ANQGSEA. The CDR3 sequence is 11 residues long. CDR3 loop: CSVRSGGTQYF.

V and J are TRBV6-2 or TRBV6-3 and TRBJ2-5. CDR1 is MNHEY, CDR2 SVGEGT, per germline. This CDR3 is 15 amino acids long. The CDR3 region is CASSYYDRTRETQYF.

This sequence joins TRBV4-1 and TRBJ1-1; absent DNA, TCRdb's TRBD1 call cannot be checked. The CDR3 spans 18 residues. CDR1 is MGHRA and CDR2 is YSYEKL in the germline V gene. CDR3 amino acids: CASSQIPGQGTMNTEAFF.

The V gene is TRBV28, the J gene TRBJ2-3. Per the germline V gene, CDR1 is MDHEN and CDR2 is SYDVKM. The CDR3 has 11 amino acids. CDR3 sequence: CASSKIDTQYF.

V gene TRBV29-1 combines with J gene TRBJ2-2. CDR1 is SQVTM, CDR2 ANQGSEA, per germline. The CDR3 loop spans 13 amino acids. The CDR3 loop is CSVERVNTGELFF.

CDR3 region: CASRALAGGPKDEQFF. The chain recombines TRBV2 with TRBJ2-1; TCRdb's D call, TRBD2, is unchecked because there is no DNA. Germline V lookup: CDR1 SNHLY, CDR2 FYNNEI. The CDR3 runs 16 residues.

The J gene is TRBJ1-1, the V gene TRBV5-1; TCRdb's assignment of TRBD1 cannot be checked, as there is no DNA. The CDR3 totals 16 residues. Germline V gene data show CDR1 as SGHRS and CDR2 as YFSETQ. The CDR3 sequence: CASGIRQGIRNTEAFF. Combining the CDR3 with reference TRBV5-1 and TRBJ1-1 gives the whole variable domain KAGVTQTPRYLIKTRGQQVTLSCSPISGHRSVSWYQQTPGQGLQFLFEYFSETQRNKGNFPGRFSGRQFSNSRSEMNVSTLELGDSALYLCASGIRQGIRNTEAFFGQGTRLTVV.

This chain links TRBV28 with TRBJ2-7; TCRdb reports TRBD2, a call that lacks DNA to check it against. CDR3 length: 14 residues. Germline V gene data show CDR1 as MDHEN and CDR2 as SYDVKM. CDR3: CASRPAGEAYEQYF.

The genes are TRBV6-4 and TRBJ2-1; the TRBD2 assignment by TCRdb is unverifiable without DNA. Germline CDR1 reads MRHNA; CDR2 reads SNTAGT. The CDR3 length is 14 residues. CDR3 in amino acids: CASSDVGTADEQFF.

The chain links TRBV28 to TRBJ2-6. This CDR3 comprises 15 residues. Germline CDR1 is MDHEN and CDR2 is SYDVKM. The CDR3 loop reads CASSLFAGGANVLTF.

The V gene is TRBV2, the J gene TRBJ1-4. This CDR3 contains 16 residues. Germline CDR1 reads SNHLY; CDR2 reads FYNNEI. The CDR3 loop is CASSEAHLATNEKLFF. The full variable domain, rest sourced from reference TRBV2 and TRBJ1-4, is EPEVTQTPSHQVTQMGQEVILRCVPISNHLYFYWYRQILGQKVEFLVSFYNNEISEKSEIFDDQFSVERPDGSNFTLKIRSTKLEDSAMYFCASSEAHLATNEKLFFGSGTQLSVL.

The chain links TRBV7-9 to TRBJ1-1; TCRdb's D call of TRBD1 is untestable without DNA. The CDR3 loop spans 13 amino acids. In germline, CDR1 is SEHNR, CDR2 FQNEAQ (reference sequence). This CDR3 is CASSPTGGGEAFF.

V and J are TRBV7-9 and TRBJ2-7. This CDR3 has 14 amino acids. The germline CDR1 and CDR2 sequences are SEHNR and FQNEAQ (reference sequence). The CDR3 protein is CASSSRDTSYEQYF.

The rearrangement links TRBV4-1 to TRBJ2-7. The CDR3 runs to 16 residues. In germline, CDR1 is MGHRA, CDR2 YSYEKL. CDR3 sequence: CASSQDGSWGTYEQYF.

The CDR3 here is CSVEVTRKLFF. V and J are TRBV29-1 and TRBJ1-4. The CDR3 is made up of 11 amino acids. Per the germline V gene, CDR1 is SQVTM and CDR2 is ANQGSEA. The full variable domain, with the rest looked up from reference TRBV29-1 and TRBJ1-4, is SAVISQKPSRDICQRGTSLTIQCQVDSQVTMMFWYRQQPGQSLTLIATANQGSEATYESGFVIDKFPISRPNLTFSTLTVSNMSPEDSSIYLCSVEVTRKLFFGSGTQLSVL.

V and J are TRBV27 and TRBJ2-7; TCRdb reports TRBD2, a call that lacks DNA to check it against. Germline lookup yields CDR1 MNHEY and CDR2 SMNVEV (reference sequence). The CDR3 spans 14 residues. Here the CDR3 reads CASSLNGNIYEQYF.

The chain joins TRBV11-3 to TRBJ2-7; TCRdb designates TRBD1, a call that cannot be tested without DNA. The CDR3 length is 15 residues. Germline V gives CDR1 SGHNT, CDR2 YENEEA. This chain's CDR3 is CASSLAAGVPYEQYF.

The chain has TRBV7-3 and TRBJ2-1; the D call from TCRdb, TRBD2, cannot be confirmed without DNA. CDR1 and CDR2 from the germline V gene are SGHTA and FQGTGA. CDR3 length: 18 amino acids. The CDR3 is CASSSYTSLAGPPNEQFF.

The CDR3: CASSPTSGSAEQYF. The chain has TRBV12-3 or TRBV12-4 and TRBJ2-7; TCRdb calls TRBD2, which cannot be checked without DNA. This CDR3 region has 14 residues.

J is TRBJ1-1 and V is TRBV6-2 or TRBV6-3. The CDR3 covers 15 residues. Germline V gene lookup returns CDR1 MNHEY and CDR2 SVGEGT. CDR3 sequence: CASTPYKMPNTEAFF.

The V and J genes are TRBV20-1 and TRBJ2-3; TCRdb selects TRBD1, and the lack of DNA leaves this call unchecked. Germline CDR1 reads DFQATT; CDR2 reads SNEGSKA (reference sequence). The CDR3 covers 15 residues. CDR3: CSADPLGRGTDTQYF.

The chain has TRBV20-1 and TRBJ2-5; the D call from TCRdb, TRBD2, cannot be confirmed without DNA. The CDR3 runs 14 residues. CDR1 and CDR2 from the germline V gene are DFQATT and SNEGSKA (reference sequence). This CDR3 is CSAREERPQETQYF.

The chain employs TRBV14 and TRBJ2-2; TCRdb proposes TRBD2, but this gene call is untestable without DNA. The germline V gene has CDR1 SGHDN and CDR2 FVKESK. The length of the CDR3 is 16 residues. CDR3 amino acids: CASSLRWTVNTGELFF.